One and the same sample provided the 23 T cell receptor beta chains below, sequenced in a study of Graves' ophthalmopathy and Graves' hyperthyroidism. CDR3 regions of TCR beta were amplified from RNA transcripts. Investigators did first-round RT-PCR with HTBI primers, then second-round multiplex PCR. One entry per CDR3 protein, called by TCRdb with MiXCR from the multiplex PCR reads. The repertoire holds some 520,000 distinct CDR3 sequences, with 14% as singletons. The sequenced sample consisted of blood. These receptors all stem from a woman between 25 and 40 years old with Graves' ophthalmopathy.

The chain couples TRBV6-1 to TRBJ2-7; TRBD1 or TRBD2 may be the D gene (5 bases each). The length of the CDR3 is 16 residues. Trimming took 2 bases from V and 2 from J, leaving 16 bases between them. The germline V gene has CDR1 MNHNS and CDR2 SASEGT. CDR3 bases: TGTGCCAGCAGTGAAATCGTGGGGGTCGCTCCCTACGAGCAGTACTTC. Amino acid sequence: CASSEIVGVAPYEQYF.

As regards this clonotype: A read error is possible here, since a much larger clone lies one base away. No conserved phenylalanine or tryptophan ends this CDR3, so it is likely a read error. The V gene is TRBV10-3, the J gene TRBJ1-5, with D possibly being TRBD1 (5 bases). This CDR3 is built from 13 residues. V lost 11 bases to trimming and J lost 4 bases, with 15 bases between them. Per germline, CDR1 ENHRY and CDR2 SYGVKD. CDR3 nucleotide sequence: TGTGCCCGAGCCCGGGACCTAAATCAGCCCCAGCATTTG. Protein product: CARARDLNQPQHL.

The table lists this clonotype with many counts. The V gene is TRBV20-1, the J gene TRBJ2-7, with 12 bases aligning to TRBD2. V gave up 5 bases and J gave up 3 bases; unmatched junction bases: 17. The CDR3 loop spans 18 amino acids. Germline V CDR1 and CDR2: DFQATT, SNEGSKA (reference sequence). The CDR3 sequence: CSARPSTSGRRSGYEQYF. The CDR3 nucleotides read TGCAGTGCTCGCCCCTCGACTAGCGGGAGAAGGTCGGGCTACGAGCAGTACTTC.

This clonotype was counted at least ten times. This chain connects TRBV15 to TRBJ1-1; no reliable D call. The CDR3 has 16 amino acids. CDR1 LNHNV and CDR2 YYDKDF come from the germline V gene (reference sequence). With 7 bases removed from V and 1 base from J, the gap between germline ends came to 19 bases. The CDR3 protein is CATKPTRGNPNTEAFF. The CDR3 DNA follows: TGTGCCACCAAGCCGACAAGAGGGAATCCGAACACTGAAGCTTTCTTT.

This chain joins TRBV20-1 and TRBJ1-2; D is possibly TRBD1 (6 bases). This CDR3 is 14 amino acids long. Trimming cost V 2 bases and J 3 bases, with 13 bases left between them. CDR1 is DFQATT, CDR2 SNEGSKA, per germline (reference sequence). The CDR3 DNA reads TGCAGTGCTAGAACGCAGGGGTTTGACTATGGCTACACCTTC. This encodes CSARTQGFDYGYTF.

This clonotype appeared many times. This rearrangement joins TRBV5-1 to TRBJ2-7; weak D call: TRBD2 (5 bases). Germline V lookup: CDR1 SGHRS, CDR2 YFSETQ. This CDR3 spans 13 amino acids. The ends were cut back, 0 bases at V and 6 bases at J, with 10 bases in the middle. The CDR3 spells CASSLGLAREQYF. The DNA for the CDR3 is TGCGCCAGCAGCTTGGGCCTAGCTCGCGAGCAGTACTTC.

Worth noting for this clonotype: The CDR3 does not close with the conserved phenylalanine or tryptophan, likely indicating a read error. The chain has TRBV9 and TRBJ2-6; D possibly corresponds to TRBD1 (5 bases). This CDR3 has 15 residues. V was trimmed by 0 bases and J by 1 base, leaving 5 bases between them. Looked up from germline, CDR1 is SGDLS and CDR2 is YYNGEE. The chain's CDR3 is CASSVAGSGANVLTL. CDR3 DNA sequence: TGTGCCAGCAGCGTAGCAGGGTCTGGGGCCAACGTCCTGACTCTC.

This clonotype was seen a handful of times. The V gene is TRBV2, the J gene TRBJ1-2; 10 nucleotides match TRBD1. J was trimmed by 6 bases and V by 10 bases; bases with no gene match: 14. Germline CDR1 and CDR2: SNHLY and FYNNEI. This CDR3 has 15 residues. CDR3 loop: CATPGGTGDLDGYTF. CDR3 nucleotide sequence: TGTGCCACCCCTGGCGGGACAGGGGATTTAGATGGCTACACCTTC.

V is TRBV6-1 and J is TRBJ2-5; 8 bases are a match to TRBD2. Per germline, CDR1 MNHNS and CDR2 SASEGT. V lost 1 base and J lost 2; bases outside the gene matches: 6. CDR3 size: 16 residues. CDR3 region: CASSEVRGGTQETQYF. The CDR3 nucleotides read TGTGCCAGCAGTGAAGTTCGCGGGGGGACACAAGAGACCCAGTACTTC.

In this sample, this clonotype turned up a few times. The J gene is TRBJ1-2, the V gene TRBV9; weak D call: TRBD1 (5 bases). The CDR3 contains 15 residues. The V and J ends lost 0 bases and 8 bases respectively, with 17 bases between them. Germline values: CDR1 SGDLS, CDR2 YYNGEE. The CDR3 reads CASSVEDSRGGGYTF. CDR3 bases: TGTGCCAGCAGCGTAGAAGACAGTCGGGGGGGAGGCTACACCTTC.

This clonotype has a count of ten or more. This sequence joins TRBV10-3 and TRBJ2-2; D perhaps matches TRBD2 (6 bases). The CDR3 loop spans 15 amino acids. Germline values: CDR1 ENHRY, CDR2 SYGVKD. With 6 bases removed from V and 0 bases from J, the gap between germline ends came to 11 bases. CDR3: CAIREGSTNTGELFF. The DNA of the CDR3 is TGTGCCATCAGGGAGGGGTCTACGAACACCGGGGAGCTGTTTTTT.

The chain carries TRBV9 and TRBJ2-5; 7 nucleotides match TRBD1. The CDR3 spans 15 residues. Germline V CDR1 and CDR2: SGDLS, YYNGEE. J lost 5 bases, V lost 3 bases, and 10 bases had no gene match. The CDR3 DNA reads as TGTGCCAGCAGCGAAGGACAGGTAACTAAGGAGACCCAGTACTTC. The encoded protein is CASSEGQVTKETQYF.

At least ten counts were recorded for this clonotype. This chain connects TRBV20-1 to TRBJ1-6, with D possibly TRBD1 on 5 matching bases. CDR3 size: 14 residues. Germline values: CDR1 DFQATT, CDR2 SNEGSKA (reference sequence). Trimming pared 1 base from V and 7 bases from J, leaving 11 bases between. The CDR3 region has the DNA TGCAGTGCTAGAGGGGACGGCCTAAATTCACCCCTCCACTTT. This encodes CSARGDGLNSPLHF.

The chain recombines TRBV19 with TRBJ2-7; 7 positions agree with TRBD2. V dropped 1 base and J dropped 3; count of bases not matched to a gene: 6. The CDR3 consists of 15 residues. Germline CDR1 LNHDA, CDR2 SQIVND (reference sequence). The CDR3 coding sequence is TGTGCCAGTAGTATAGTCGCTAGCGGTGACTACGAGCAGTACTTC. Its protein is CASSIVASGDYEQYF. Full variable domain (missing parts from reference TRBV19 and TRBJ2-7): DGGITQSPKYLFRKEGQNVTLSCEQNLNHDAMYWYRQDPGQGLRLIYYSQIVNDFQKGDIAEGYSVSREKKESFPLTVTSAQKNPTAFYLCASSIVASGDYEQYFGPGTRLTVT.

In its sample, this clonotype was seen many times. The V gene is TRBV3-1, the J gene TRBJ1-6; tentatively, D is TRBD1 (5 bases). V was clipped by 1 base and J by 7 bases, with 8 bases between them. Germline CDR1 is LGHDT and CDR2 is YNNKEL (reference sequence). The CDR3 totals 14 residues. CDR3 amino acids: CASSQGGDNSPLHF. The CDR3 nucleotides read TGTGCCAGCAGCCAAGGAGGGGACAATTCACCCCTCCACTTT.

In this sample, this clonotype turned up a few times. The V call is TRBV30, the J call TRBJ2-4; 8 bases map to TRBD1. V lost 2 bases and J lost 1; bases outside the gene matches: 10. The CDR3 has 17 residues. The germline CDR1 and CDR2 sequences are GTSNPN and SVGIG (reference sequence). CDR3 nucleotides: TGTGCCTGGAGTCGGGCAGGGGGCTCGGGGGCCAAAAACATTCAGTACTTC. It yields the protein CAWSRAGGSGAKNIQYF.

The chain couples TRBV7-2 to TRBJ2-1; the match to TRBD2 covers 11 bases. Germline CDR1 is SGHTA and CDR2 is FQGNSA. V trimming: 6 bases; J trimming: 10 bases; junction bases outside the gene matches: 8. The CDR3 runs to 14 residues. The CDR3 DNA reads TGTGCCAGCAGATTTAGCGGGGGGGCCGACGAGCAGTTCTTC. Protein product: CASRFSGGADEQFF. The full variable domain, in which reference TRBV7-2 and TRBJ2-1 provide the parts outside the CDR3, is GAGVSQSPSNKVTEKGKDVELRCDPISGHTALYWYRQSLGQGLEFLIYFQGNSAPDKSGLPSDRFSAERTGGSVSTLTIQRTQQEDSAVYLCASRFSGGADEQFFGPGTRLTVL.

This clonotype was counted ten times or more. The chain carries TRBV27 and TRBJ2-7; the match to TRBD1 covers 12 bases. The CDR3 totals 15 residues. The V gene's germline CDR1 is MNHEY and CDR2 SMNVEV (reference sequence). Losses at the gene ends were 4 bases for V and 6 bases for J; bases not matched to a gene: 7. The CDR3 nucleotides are TGTGCCAGCAGTTCCCCCGGGACAGGGGGCTTCGAGCAGTACTTC. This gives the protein CASSSPGTGGFEQYF.

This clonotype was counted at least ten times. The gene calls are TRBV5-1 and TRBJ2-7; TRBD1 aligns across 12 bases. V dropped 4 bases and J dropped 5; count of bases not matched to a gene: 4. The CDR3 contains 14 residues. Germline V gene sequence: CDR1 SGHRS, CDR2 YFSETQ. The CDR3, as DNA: TGCGCCAGCAGCCCAGGGACAGGGGGCGACGAGCAGTACTTC. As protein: CASSPGTGGDEQYF.

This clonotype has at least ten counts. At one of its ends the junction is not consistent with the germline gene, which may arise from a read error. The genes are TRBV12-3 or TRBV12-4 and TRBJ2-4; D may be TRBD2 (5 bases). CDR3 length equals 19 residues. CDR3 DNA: TGTGCCAGCAGTTTACGGTTGGGCGGGCCTGACCTAGCCAAAAACATTAAGTACTTC. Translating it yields CASSLRLGGPDLAKNIKYF.

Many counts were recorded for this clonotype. The CDR3 region has the DNA TGTGCCAGCACTCCCGCGGGGACAGGGGCTGGAAACACCATATATTTT. This encodes CASTPAGTGAGNTIYF. This chain joins TRBV28 and TRBJ1-3, with 10 bases that match TRBD1. Germline V gene lookup returns CDR1 MDHEN and CDR2 SYDVKM. Unmatched junction bases numbered 8, after V lost 7 bases and J lost 2 bases. The CDR3 consists of 16 residues.

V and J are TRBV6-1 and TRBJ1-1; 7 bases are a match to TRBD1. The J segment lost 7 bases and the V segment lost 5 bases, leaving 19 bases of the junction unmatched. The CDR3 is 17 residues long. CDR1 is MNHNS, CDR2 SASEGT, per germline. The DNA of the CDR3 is TGTGCCAGCAGTCCGGGACAGCCGGTCGGGGCCCTTAGTGAAGCTTTCTTT. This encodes CASSPGQPVGALSEAFF.

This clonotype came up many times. The CDR3 nucleotides read TGTGCCATACAAACCGGGACTAGTTATCGCGAGCAGTACTTC. It specifies CAIQTGTSYREQYF. This chain connects TRBV6-2 or TRBV6-3 to TRBJ2-7; 8 nucleotides match TRBD2. The CDR3 consists of 14 residues. The V gene end was trimmed by 10 bases and the J gene end by 6 bases; junction bases not matched to a gene: 14. The germline gives CDR1 MNHEY, CDR2 SVGEGT.